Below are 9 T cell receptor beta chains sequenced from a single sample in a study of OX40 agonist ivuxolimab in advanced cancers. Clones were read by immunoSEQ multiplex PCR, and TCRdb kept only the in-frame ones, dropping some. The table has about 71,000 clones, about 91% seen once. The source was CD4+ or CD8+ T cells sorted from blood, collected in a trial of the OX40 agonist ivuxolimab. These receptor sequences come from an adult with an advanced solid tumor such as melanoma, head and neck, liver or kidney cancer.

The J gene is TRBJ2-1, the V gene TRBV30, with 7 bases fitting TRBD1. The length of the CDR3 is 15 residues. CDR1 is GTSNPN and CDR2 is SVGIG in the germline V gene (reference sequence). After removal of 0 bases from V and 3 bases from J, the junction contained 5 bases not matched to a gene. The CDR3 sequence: CAWSVGQLSYNEQFF. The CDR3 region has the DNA TGTGCCTGGAGTGTGGGACAGCTGAGCTACAATGAGCAGTTCTTC.

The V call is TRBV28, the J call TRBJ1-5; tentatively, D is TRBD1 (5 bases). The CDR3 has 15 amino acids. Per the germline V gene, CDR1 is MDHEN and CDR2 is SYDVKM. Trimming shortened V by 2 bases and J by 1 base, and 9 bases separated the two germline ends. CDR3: CASSLQGMSNQPQHF. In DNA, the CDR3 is TGTGCCAGCAGTTTACAGGGAATGAGCAATCAGCCCCAGCATTTT.

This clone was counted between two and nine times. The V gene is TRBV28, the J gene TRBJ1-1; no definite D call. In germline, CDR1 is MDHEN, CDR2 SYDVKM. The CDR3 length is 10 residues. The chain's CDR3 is CVTQNTEAFF. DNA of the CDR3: TGTGTGACCCAGAACACTGAAGCTTTCTTT.

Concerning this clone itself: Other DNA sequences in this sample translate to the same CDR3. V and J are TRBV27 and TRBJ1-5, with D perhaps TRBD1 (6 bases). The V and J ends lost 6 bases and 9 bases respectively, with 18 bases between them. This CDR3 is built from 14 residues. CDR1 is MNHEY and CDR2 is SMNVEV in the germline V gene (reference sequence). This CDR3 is CASSPVGRGGPQHF. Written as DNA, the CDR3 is TGTGCCAGCAGCCCAGTGGGGAGAGGGGGGCCCCAGCATTTT.

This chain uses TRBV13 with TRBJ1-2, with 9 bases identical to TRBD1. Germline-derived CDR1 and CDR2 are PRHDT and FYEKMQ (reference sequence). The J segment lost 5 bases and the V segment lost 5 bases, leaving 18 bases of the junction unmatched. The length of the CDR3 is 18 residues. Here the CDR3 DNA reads TGTGCCAGCAGCCGACCCTTCGAAACAGGGGGCGCACAATATGGCTACACCTTC. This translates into CASSRPFETGGAQYGYTF.

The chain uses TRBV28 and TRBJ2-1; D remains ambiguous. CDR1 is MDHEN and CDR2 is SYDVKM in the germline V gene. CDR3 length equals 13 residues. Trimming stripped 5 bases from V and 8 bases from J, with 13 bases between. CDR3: CASSPLPQYEQFF. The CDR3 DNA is TGTGCCAGCAGTCCCCTCCCACAATATGAGCAGTTCTTC.

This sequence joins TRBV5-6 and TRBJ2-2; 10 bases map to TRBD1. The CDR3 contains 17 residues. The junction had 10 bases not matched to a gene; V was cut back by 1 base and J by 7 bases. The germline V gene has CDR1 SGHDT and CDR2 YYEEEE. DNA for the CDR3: TGTGCCAGCAGCTTGTGGTCCGAGACAGGGGGCGACGGGGAGCTGTTTTTT. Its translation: CASSLWSETGGDGELFF.

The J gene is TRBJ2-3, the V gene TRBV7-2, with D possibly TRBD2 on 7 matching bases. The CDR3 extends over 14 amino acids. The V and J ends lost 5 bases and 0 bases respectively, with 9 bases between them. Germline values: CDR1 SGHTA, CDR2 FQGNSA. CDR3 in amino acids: CASSRGGSTDTQYF. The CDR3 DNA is TGTGCCAGCAGCCGCGGGGGCAGCACAGATACGCAGTATTTT.

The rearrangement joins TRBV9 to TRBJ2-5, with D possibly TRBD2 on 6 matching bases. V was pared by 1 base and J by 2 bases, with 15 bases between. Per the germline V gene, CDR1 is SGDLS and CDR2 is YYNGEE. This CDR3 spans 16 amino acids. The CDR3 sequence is CASSVQAGSGQETQYF. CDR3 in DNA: TGTGCCAGCAGCGTACAGGCAGGCAGCGGGCAAGAGACCCAGTACTTC.